The rows below give T cell receptor beta chains drawn from one sample of a study of blood T cell repertoires in COVID-19. Data came from immunoSEQ multiplex PCR; TCRdb stores just in-frame clones and leaves some out. The data show about 220,000 clones, about 79% seen once. Sequenced sample: PBMCs or T cells enriched from blood (not recorded which). These receptors all come from a woman aged 55 to 70 who had recovered from COVID-19. The CDR3 runs from the conserved cysteine through the conserved F or W. Fields, in order: J gene, clone size, D gene, V gene, CDR3 protein, CDR3 DNA. A D gene is named only where the DNA matches it firmly. A clone size is listed for some rows: how often the clone was seen (once, few, many), or a class if it is expanded.

TRBJ2-1	.	.	TRBV2	CASNFPNPNEQFF	TGTGCCAGCAACTTCCCGAACCCCAATGAGCAGTTCTTC
TRBJ2-5	.	TRBD2	TRBV3-1/TRBV3-2	CASSHGTSGFGETQYF	TGTGCCAGCAGCCACGGGACTAGCGGTTTCGGGGAGACCCAGTACTTC
TRBJ1-4	.	.	TRBV29-1	CSGTSGGSEKLFF	TGCAGCGGCACTTCGGGGGGCAGTGAAAAACTGTTTTTT
TRBJ2-7	.	TRBD2	TRBV7-2	CASSLGGASGRAYEQYF	TGTGCCAGCAGTTTAGGGGGAGCTAGCGGGAGGGCCTACGAGCAGTACTTC
TRBJ1-6	.	TRBD1	TRBV7-8	CASSSQTGAGGLSPLHF	TGTGCCAGCAGCTCCCAAACCGGGGCAGGGGGACTTTCACCCCTCCACTTT
TRBJ1-2	.	TRBD1	TRBV14	CASSQDLQGAYGYTF	TGTGCCAGCAGCCAAGATCTGCAGGGGGCCTACGGCTACACCTTC
TRBJ2-5	.	TRBD1	TRBV9	CASSEGTASQETQYF	TGTGCCAGCAGCGAAGGGACAGCCAGCCAAGAGACCCAGTACTTC
TRBJ1-1	.	.	TRBV29-1	CSVVVTSGTEAFF	TGCAGCGTTGTTGTCACGTCGGGCACTGAAGCTTTCTTT
TRBJ1-1	.	.	TRBV5-5	CASSLQKSNTEAFF	TGTGCCAGCAGCTTGCAGAAATCGAACACTGAAGCTTTCTTT
TRBJ1-2	once	.	TRBV4-3	CASSQGGVTAGNYGYTF	TGCGCCAGCAGCCAAGGGGGCGTGACAGCCGGGAACTATGGCTACACCTTC
TRBJ2-1	.	TRBD2	TRBV11-2	CASSSHGLADNEQFF	TGTGCCAGCAGCTCCCACGGACTAGCGGACAATGAGCAGTTCTTC
TRBJ1-1	.	.	TRBV19	CASSIERSLPEAFF	TGTGCCAGTAGTATCGAACGGTCCTTACCTGAAGCTTTCTTT
TRBJ2-5	.	.	TRBV29-1	CSAGHPQETQYF	TGCAGCGCCGGACATCCCCAAGAGACCCAGTACTTC
TRBJ1-5	.	.	TRBV5-4	CASSFSTGRRSNQPQHF	TGTGCCAGCAGCTTTTCGACAGGACGACGGAGCAATCAGCCCCAGCATTTT
TRBJ1-1	.	.	TRBV5-1	CASSPGQNTEAFF	TGCGCCAGCAGCCCTGGACAAAACACTGAAGCTTTCTTT
TRBJ2-7	.	.	TRBV3-1/TRBV3-2	CASSLTTQSAYEQYF	TGTGCCAGCAGCCTCACGACCCAAAGCGCCTACGAGCAGTACTTC
TRBJ2-5	few	.	TRBV11-2	CASSLIQGRETQYF	TGTGCCAGCAGCCTGATACAGGGTAGGGAGACCCAGTACTTC
TRBJ2-1	.	TRBD1	TRBV6-5	CASSYTIQGYNEQFF	TGTGCCAGCAGTTACACAATACAGGGGTACAATGAGCAGTTCTTC
TRBJ2-7	.	TRBD2	TRBV19	CASSTTSGLAGLYEQYF	TGTGCCAGTAGTACTACTTCGGGACTAGCGGGACTCTACGAGCAGTACTTC
TRBJ2-7	.	TRBD2	TRBV7-9	CASRHSGTSGINEQYF	TGTGCCAGCAGGCACTCCGGGACTAGCGGGATCAACGAGCAGTACTTC
TRBJ2-2	.	TRBD1	TRBV4-3	CASKQGANTGELFF	TGCGCCAGCAAACAGGGGGCTAACACCGGGGAGCTGTTTTTT
TRBJ2-3	.	.	TRBV15	CATSSRLASTDTQYF	TGTGCTACCAGCAGTCGACTCGCGAGCACAGATACGCAGTATTTT
TRBJ2-7	.	.	TRBV19	CASKGESSYEQYF	TGTGCCAGTAAGGGGGAGAGCTCCTACGAGCAGTACTTC